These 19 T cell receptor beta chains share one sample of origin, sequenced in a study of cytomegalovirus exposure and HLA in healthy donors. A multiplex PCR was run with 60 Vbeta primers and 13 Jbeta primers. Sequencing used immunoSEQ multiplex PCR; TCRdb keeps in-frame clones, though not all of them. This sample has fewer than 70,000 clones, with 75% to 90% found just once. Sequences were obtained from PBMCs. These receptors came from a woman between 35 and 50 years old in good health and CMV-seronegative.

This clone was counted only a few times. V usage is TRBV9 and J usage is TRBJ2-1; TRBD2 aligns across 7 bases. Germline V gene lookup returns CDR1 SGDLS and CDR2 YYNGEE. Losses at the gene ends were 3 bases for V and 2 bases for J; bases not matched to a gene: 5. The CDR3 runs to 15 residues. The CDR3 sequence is CASSAREFAYNEQFF. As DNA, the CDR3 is TGTGCCAGCAGCGCGCGGGAGTTCGCCTACAATGAGCAGTTCTTC.

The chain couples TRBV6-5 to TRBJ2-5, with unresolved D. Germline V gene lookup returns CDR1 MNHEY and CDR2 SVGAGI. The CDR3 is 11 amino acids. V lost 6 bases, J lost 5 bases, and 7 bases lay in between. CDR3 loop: CASRSLETQYF. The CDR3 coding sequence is TGTGCCAGCAGGAGTCTCGAGACCCAGTACTTC.

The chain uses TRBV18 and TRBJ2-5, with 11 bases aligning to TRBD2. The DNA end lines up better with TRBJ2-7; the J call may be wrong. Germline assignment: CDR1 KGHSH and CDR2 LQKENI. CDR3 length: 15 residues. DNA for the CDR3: TGTGCCAGCTCGGGGACTAGCGGAAGCTCCTACGAGCAGTACTTC. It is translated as CASSGTSGSSYEQYF.

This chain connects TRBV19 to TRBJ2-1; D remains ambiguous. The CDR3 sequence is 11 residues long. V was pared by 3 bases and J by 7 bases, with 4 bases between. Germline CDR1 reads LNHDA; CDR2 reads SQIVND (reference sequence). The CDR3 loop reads CASSIRNEQFF. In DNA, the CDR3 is TGTGCCAGTAGTATTCGGAATGAGCAGTTCTTC.

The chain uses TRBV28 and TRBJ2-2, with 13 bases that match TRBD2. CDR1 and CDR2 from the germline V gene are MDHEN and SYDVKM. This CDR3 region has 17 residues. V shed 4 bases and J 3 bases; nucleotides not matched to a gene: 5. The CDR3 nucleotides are TGTGCCAGCAGTTCCTTCGGACTAGCGGGAGACACCGGGGAGCTGTTTTTT. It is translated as CASSSFGLAGDTGELFF.

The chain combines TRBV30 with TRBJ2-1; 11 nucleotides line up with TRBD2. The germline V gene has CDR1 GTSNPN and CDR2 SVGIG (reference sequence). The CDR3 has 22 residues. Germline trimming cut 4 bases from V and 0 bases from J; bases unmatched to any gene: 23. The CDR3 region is CAWTRSRKLIAGGPPSYNEQFF. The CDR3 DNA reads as TGTGCCTGGACTCGTTCCAGAAAACTTATAGCGGGAGGGCCCCCCTCCTACAATGAGCAGTTCTTC.

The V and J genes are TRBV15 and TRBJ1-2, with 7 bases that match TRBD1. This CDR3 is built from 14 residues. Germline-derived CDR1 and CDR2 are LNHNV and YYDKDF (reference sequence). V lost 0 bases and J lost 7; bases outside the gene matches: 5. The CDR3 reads CATSRDRGQGGYTF. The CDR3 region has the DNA TGTGCCACCAGCAGAGATAGGGGGCAGGGTGGCTACACCTTC. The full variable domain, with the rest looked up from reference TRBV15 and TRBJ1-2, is DAMVIQNPRYQVTQFGKPVTLSCSQTLNHNVMYWYQQKSSQAPKLLFHYYDKDFNNEADTPDNFQSRRPNTSFCFLDIRSPGLGDTAMYLCATSRDRGQGGYTFGSGTRLTVV.

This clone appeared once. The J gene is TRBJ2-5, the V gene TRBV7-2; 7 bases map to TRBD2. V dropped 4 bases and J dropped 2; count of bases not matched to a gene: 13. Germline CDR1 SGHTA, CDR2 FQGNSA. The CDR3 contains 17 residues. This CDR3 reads CASSSPWDYAYQETQYF. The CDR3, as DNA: TGTGCCAGCAGCTCCCCTTGGGACTACGCCTATCAAGAGACCCAGTACTTC.

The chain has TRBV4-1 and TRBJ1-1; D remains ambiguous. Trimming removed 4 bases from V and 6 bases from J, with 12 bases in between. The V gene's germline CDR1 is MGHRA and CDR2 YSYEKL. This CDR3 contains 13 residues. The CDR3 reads CASSLERGAEAFF. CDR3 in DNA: TGCGCCAGCAGCCTAGAACGGGGTGCTGAAGCTTTCTTT.

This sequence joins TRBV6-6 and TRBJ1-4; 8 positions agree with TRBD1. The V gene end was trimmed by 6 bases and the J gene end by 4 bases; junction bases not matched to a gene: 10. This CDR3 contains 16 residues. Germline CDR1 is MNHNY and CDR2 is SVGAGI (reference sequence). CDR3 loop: CASSFTGQARNEKLFF. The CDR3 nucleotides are TGTGCCAGCAGCTTTACGGGACAGGCGCGTAATGAAAAACTGTTTTTT.

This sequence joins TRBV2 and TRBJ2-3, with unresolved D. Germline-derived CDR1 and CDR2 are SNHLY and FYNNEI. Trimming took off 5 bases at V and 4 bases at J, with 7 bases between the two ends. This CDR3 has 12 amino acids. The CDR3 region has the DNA TGTGCCAGCAGTTTTAATCCAGATACGCAGTATTTT. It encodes CASSFNPDTQYF.

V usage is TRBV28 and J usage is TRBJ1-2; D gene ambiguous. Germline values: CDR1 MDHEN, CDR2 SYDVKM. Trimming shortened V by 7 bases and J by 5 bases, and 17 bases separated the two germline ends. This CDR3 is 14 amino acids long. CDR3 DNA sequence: TGTGCCAGCACCGCAGAGGGTTGGTGGTATGGCTACACCTTC. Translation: CASTAEGWWYGYTF.

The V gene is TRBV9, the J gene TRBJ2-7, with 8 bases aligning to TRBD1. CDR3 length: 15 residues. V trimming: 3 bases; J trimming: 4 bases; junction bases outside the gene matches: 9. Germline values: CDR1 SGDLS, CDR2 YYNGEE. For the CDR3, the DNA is TGTGCCAGCAGCGGTCAGGGGGCGCTTATGTACGAGCAGTACTTC. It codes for CASSGQGALMYEQYF.

CDR3 coding DNA: TGTGCCAGCAGTTTTTGGGCCCGGGCGGGGGCTGGTGAAAAACTGTTTTTT. This encodes CASSFWARAGAGEKLFF. This chain connects TRBV28 to TRBJ1-4; tentatively, D is TRBD1 (6 bases). This CDR3 has 17 amino acids. In germline, CDR1 is MDHEN, CDR2 SYDVKM. V shed 3 bases and J shed 7 bases, with 21 bases lying between them. The full variable domain, in which reference TRBV28 and TRBJ1-4 provide the parts outside the CDR3, is DVKVTQSSRYLVKRTGEKVFLECVQDMDHENMFWYRQDPGLGLRLIYFSYDVKMKEKGDIPEGYSVSREKKERFSLILESASTNQTSMYLCASSFWARAGAGEKLFFGSGTQLSVL.

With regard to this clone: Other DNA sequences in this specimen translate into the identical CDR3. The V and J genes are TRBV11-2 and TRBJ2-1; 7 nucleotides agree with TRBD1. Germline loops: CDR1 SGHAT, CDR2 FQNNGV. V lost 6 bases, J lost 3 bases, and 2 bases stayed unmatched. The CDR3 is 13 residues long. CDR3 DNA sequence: TGTGCCAGCAGTCGGGACAGCTACAATGAGCAGTTCTTC. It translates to CASSRDSYNEQFF.

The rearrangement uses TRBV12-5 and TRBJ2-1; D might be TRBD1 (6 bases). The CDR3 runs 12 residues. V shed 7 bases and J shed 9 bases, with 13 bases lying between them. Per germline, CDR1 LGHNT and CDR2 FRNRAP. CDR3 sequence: CASARTGTEQFF. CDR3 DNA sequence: TGTGCTAGTGCCCGCACAGGGACTGAGCAGTTCTTC.

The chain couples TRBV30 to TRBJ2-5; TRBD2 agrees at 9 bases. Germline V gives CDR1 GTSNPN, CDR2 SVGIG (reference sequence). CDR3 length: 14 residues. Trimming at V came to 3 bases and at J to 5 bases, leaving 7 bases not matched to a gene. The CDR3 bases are TGTGCCTGGAGGGGCGGGAGGGCCTACGAGACCCAGTACTTC. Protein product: CAWRGGRAYETQYF.

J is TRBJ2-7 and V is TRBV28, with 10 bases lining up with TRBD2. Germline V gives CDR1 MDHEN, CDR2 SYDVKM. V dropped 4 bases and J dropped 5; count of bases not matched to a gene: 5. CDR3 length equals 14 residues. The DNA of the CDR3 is TGTGCCAGCAGTTCAGCGGGAGGGCCCCACGAGCAGTACTTC. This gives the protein CASSSAGGPHEQYF.

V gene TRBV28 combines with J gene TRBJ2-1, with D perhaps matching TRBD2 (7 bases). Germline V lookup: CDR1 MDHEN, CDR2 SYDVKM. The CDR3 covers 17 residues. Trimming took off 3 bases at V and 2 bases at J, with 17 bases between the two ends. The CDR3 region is CASSFPQTGTTYNEQFF. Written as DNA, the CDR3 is TGTGCCAGCAGTTTCCCGCAAACAGGGACTACCTACAATGAGCAGTTCTTC.